The 7 T cell receptor beta chains below come from one sample, sequenced in a study of neoadjuvant nivolumab and ipilimumab in lung cancer. Profiling relied on immunoSEQ multiplex PCR, and the TCRdb table lists in-frame clones only, not all of them. Seen here are fewer than 40,000 clones, more than 85% observed once, and the top ten hold approximately 2%. The material was peripheral blood, obtained after neoadjuvant nivolumab, alone or with ipilimumab, at or shortly before surgery. The receptors shown here come from an adult with non-small cell lung cancer.

This chain uses TRBV5-4 with TRBJ2-1; 16 nucleotides align to TRBD2. Germline V lookup: CDR1 SGHNT, CDR2 YYREEE (reference sequence). The CDR3 is made up of 18 amino acids. Trimming cost V 4 bases and J 7 bases; bases outside gene matches: 11. The CDR3 sequence is CASSPGTSGRVKLNEQFF. The CDR3 nucleotides read TGTGCCAGCAGCCCCGGGACTAGCGGGAGGGTAAAATTAAATGAGCAGTTCTTC.

The chain combines TRBV10-3 with TRBJ1-3; 7 bases are shared with TRBD1. The CDR3 spans 13 residues. Germline V lookup: CDR1 ENHRY, CDR2 SYGVKD. V lost 5 bases and J lost 3; bases outside the gene matches: 1. CDR3 sequence: CAISRDSGNTIYF. For the CDR3, the DNA is TGTGCCATCAGTAGGGACAGTGGAAACACCATATATTTT.

The V call is TRBV13, the J call TRBJ2-2; possibly TRBD2 for D (6 bases). The V gene lost 0 bases and the J gene lost 7 bases, with 12 bases spanning the gap. Germline lookup yields CDR1 PRHDT and CDR2 FYEKMQ (reference sequence). The CDR3 runs 15 residues. The CDR3 reads CASSLGRLAIGELFF. The CDR3 DNA reads as TGTGCCAGCAGCTTAGGCCGGCTAGCGATCGGGGAGCTGTTTTTT.

J is TRBJ2-1 and V is TRBV6-1, with TRBD2 matching 10 bases. Germline assignment: CDR1 MNHNS and CDR2 SASEGT. The J segment lost 13 bases and the V segment lost 6 bases, leaving 6 bases of the junction unmatched. The CDR3 runs 12 residues. In DNA, the CDR3 is TGTGCCAGCAGCGTTTTAGCGGGAGGTCAGTTCTTC. Amino acid sequence: CASSVLAGGQFF.

The chain has TRBV18 and TRBJ2-7, with D perhaps assigned TRBD1 or TRBD2 (5 bases each). The CDR3 runs 15 residues. V dropped 2 bases and J dropped 2 bases, with 13 bases sitting between them. Germline CDR1 reads KGHSH; CDR2 reads LQKENI. As DNA, the CDR3 is TGTGCCAGCTCACCAGCCGGGGCCTCTGCCTACGAGCAGTACTTC. Amino acid sequence: CASSPAGASAYEQYF. Complete variable domain (other parts from reference TRBV18 and TRBJ2-7): NAGVMQNPRHLVRRRGQEARLRCSPMKGHSHVYWYRQLPEEGLKFMVYLQKENIIDESGMPKERFSAEFPKEGPSILRIQQVVRGDSAAYFCASSPAGASAYEQYFGPGTRLTVT.

The chain uses TRBV28 and TRBJ2-3; 8 nucleotides align to TRBD2. The junction had 9 bases not matched to a gene; V was cut back by 6 bases and J by 4 bases. CDR1 MDHEN and CDR2 SYDVKM come from the germline V gene. This CDR3 is 15 amino acids long. CDR3 coding DNA: TGTGCCAGCAGCCTTGGGACTAGTTATCCAGATACGCAGTATTTT. This gives the protein CASSLGTSYPDTQYF.

The rearrangement joins TRBV19 to TRBJ1-5, with 9 bases matching TRBD1. Trimming at V came to 6 bases and at J to 6 bases, leaving 9 bases not matched to a gene. The CDR3 spans 15 residues. From germline, CDR1 is LNHDA and CDR2 SQIVND (reference sequence). CDR3 sequence reads: CASSQTGGMGQPQHF. The CDR3, as DNA: TGTGCCAGTAGCCAGACAGGGGGAATGGGTCAGCCCCAGCATTTT.